A selection of T cell receptor beta chains follows, all from one sample in a study of tumor-infiltrating lymphocytes in primary liver carcinoma. Using its own MiXCR run on the multiplex PCR reads, TCRdb lists one record per CDR3 protein. The data contain about 350,000 distinct CDR3 sequences, around 60% of them seen just once; the ten biggest clones take up 6.5%. Sequenced: peripheral blood. Receptors originate from a man in his forties with primary liver carcinoma and hepatitis B virus infection. CDR3s leave out the opening cysteine and the closing phenylalanine or tryptophan.

CDR3 protein: ASSLRISGINEQF
J gene: TRBJ2-1
V gene: TRBV11-2

CDR3 protein: DSSEGNTEAF
J gene: TRBJ1-1
V gene: TRBV6-6

CDR3 protein: SVEGNRGGEQL
J gene: TRBJ2-1
V gene: TRBV29-1

CDR3 protein: ASSTGNSYEQY
J gene: TRBJ2-7
V gene: TRBV14

CDR3 protein: AWSTGTVDQPQH
J gene: TRBJ1-5
V gene: TRBV30

CDR3 protein: ASSYLTEMAKNIQY
J gene: TRBJ2-4
V gene: TRBV11-2

CDR3 protein: ASSSQRGGPVEQY
J gene: TRBJ2-7
V gene: TRBV11-2

CDR3 protein: ASSLPPHHSEQF
J gene: TRBJ2-1
V gene: TRBV12-3/TRBV12-4

CDR3 protein: AGRHSSGSLEQY
J gene: TRBJ2-7
V gene: TRBV12-3/TRBV12-4

CDR3 protein: SVDGQAGGSYERY
J gene: TRBJ2-7
V gene: TRBV29-1

CDR3 protein: ASSSGHGTGEKLF
J gene: TRBJ1-4
V gene: TRBV6-2/TRBV6-3

CDR3 protein: ASNGLRDPYEQY
J gene: TRBJ2-7
V gene: TRBV6-1

CDR3 protein: ASNPFRGAGYNEQF
J gene: TRBJ2-1
V gene: TRBV6-1